This T cell receptor (beta chain) was observed in a study of post-analysis software for immune sequencing data. Regarding the study as a whole: Patients had higher frequencies than controls of a handful of TRBV segments, including TRBV5-6, TRBV5-1 and TRBV20-1.

Unique molecular identifiers featured in each of the TCR beta cDNA libraries. TCRdb passed the PCR reads through MiXCR, listing each CDR3 protein once. This table holds roughly 800,000 distinct CDR3 sequences, roughly 30% found once. Concerning this clonotype itself: Its antigen is not identified.

V lost 7 bases to trimming and J lost 0 bases; unmatched junction nucleotides: 12. This CDR3 has 17 residues. CDR1 and CDR2 from the germline V gene are ENHRY and SYGVKD. V and J are TRBV10-3 and TRBJ2-4; 7 bases match TRBD2. The TCR originated in a girl between 10 and 17 years old with multiple sclerosis. Source material: blood. The CDR3 sequence: CAIIGVRLAVAKNIQYF. The CDR3 DNA follows: TGTGCCATCATTGGTGTACGACTAGCTGTAGCCAAAAACATTCAGTACTTC.